These T cell receptor beta chains were read from a single sample in a study of blood T cell repertoires in COVID-19. Assay: immunoSEQ multiplex PCR; the TCRdb copy retains only in-frame clones and omits some. The table has approximately 240,000 clones, around nine tenths seen once. The sample was PBMCs or T cells enriched from blood (not recorded which). The receptors stem from a woman between 18 and 30 years old who had recovered from COVID-19. Both conserved end residues are part of each CDR3. D genes are given only for firm matches. A row's size may be missing; if present it is once, few, many or a size class.

>-|TRBV6-5|-|TRBJ1-3
CASSYSRRSGNTIYF
TGTGCCAGCAGTTACTCGCGCAGGTCTGGAAACACCATATATTTT
>-|TRBV9|TRBD1|TRBJ1-1
CASSVAGMGQRDTEAFF
TGTGCCAGCAGCGTAGCCGGGATGGGACAGCGGGACACTGAAGCTTTCTTT
>-|TRBV18|-|TRBJ1-1
CASSRFTGETEAFF
TGTGCCAGCTCACGATTCACAGGAGAGACTGAAGCTTTCTTT
>-|TRBV6-5|-|TRBJ1-2
CASSYSSVPGGYTF
TGTGCCAGCAGTTACTCGAGTGTACCCGGGGGCTACACCTTC
>-|TRBV28|-|TRBJ1-5
CASGGRRNQPQHF
TGTGCCAGCGGCGGACGGAGGAATCAGCCCCAGCATTTT
>-|TRBV3-1/TRBV3-2|-|TRBJ2-5
CASSQEGLGGETQYF
TGTGCCAGCAGCCAAGAGGGACTGGGCGGGGAGACCCAGTACTTC
>-|TRBV19|-|TRBJ1-2
CATPGSLLLNGYTF
TGTGCCACCCCGGGGAGTCTCCTACTTAATGGCTACACCTTC
>-|TRBV4-2|-|TRBJ1-1
CASSQDNNRLNTEAFF
TGTGCCAGCAGCCAAGATAACAACAGGCTGAACACTGAAGCTTTCTTT
>-|TRBV5-4|TRBD2|TRBJ2-5
CASSLGLWSPAGDETQYF
TGTGCCAGCAGCTTGGGTCTCTGGTCGCCAGCGGGGGATGAGACCCAGTACTTC
>-|TRBV18|TRBD1|TRBJ1-3
CASSPKTGTSGNTIYF
TGTGCCAGCTCACCGAAGACAGGGACCTCTGGAAACACCATATATTTT
>few|TRBV27|-|TRBJ2-7
CASSQTGVGSYEQYF
TGTGCCAGCAGTCAGACAGGTGTGGGATCCTACGAGCAGTACTTC
>-|TRBV2|TRBD1|TRBJ2-1
CASPGQENNEQFF
TGTGCCAGCCCAGGACAGGAAAACAATGAGCAGTTCTTC
>-|TRBV6-4|-|TRBJ2-1
CASSEALGGNEQFF
TGTGCCAGCAGCGAGGCGCTAGGTGGTAATGAGCAGTTCTTC
>-|TRBV10-3|TRBD1|TRBJ1-6
CAISELGTGDSPLHF
TGTGCCATCAGTGAGCTGGGGACAGGGGATTCACCCCTCCACTTT
>-|TRBV5-1|-|TRBJ2-5
CASSLGRAGETQYF
TGCGCTAGCAGCTTAGGCAGGGCAGGAGAGACCCAGTACTTC
>-|TRBV7-2|-|TRBJ1-4
CASSPGLRSEKLFF
TGTGCCAGCAGCCCGGGTCTGCGTAGTGAAAAACTGTTTTTT
>-|TRBV24-1|-|TRBJ2-1
CATSETGSYNEQFF
TGTGCCACCAGTGAAACGGGCTCCTACAATGAGCAGTTCTTC
>-|TRBV12-3/TRBV12-4|TRBD1|TRBJ2-1
CASSPDRDNEQFF
TGTGCCAGCAGTCCCGACAGGGACAATGAGCAGTTCTTC
>-|TRBV3-1/TRBV3-2|-|TRBJ1-1
CASSPRRGTEAFF
TGTGCCAGCAGCCCCAGGAGGGGCACTGAAGCTTTCTTT
>-|TRBV12-5|-|TRBJ2-1
CASGTSVGANEQFF
TGTGCTAGTGGTACCTCAGTGGGGGCGAATGAGCAGTTCTTC
>once|TRBV4-2|-|TRBJ2-7
CASSPILGPSEQYF
TGTGCCAGCAGCCCGATTCTAGGTCCAAGCGAGCAGTACTTC
>-|TRBV27|-|TRBJ1-1
CASSSDFSGTEAFF
TGTGCCAGCAGTTCCGACTTCTCGGGGACTGAAGCTTTCTTT
>-|TRBV4-1|-|TRBJ1-1
CASSARGGLDDTEAFF
TGCGCCAGCAGCGCACGCGGGGGCCTAGATGACACTGAAGCTTTCTTT
>-|TRBV11-2|-|TRBJ1-1
CASSFSVEDTEAFF
TGTGCCAGCAGCTTCTCAGTTGAGGACACTGAAGCTTTCTTT
>-|TRBV29-1|-|TRBJ1-2
CSVWGDYGYTF
TGCAGCGTTTGGGGCGACTATGGCTACACCTTC
>-|TRBV6-1|-|TRBJ2-1
CASSEVWSSYNEQFF
TGTGCTAGCAGTGAAGTCTGGAGCTCCTACAATGAGCAGTTCTTC
>-|TRBV9|TRBD1|TRBJ1-2
CASSTGTGLLGYTF
TGTGCCAGCAGCACCGGGACAGGGCTCTTAGGCTACACCTTC
>-|TRBV5-1|-|TRBJ2-1
CASTVETGASFGEQFF
TGCGCCAGCACCGTGGAAACGGGAGCGTCTTTCGGTGAGCAGTTCTTC
>-|TRBV4-1|-|TRBJ2-2
CASSPGQLTGELFF
TGCGCCAGCAGCCCTGGGCAGCTCACCGGGGAGCTGTTTTTT
>-|TRBV15|TRBD1|TRBJ2-3
CATSPPRGQGTDTQYF
TGTGCCACCAGCCCTCCCCGAGGACAGGGGACAGATACGCAGTATTTT
>-|TRBV9|-|TRBJ1-1
CASSATDEAFF
TGTGCCAGCAGCGCGACAGATGAAGCTTTCTTT
>-|TRBV4-1|-|TRBJ1-5
CASSLESGYSNQPQHF
TGCGCCAGCAGCCTAGAATCGGGTTATAGCAATCAGCCCCAGCATTTT
>-|TRBV5-1|-|TRBJ1-1
CASSLGRGRAEAFF
TGCGCCAGCAGCTTGGGTCGGGGTCGAGCTGAAGCTTTCTTT
>-|TRBV9|-|TRBJ1-1
CASSVGEAGRAFF
TGTGCCAGCAGCGTAGGGGAGGCAGGGCGGGCTTTCTTT
>-|TRBV10-2|TRBD2|TRBJ2-1
CASSSGAYNEQFF
TGCGCCAGTTCTAGCGGCGCCTACAATGAGCAGTTCTTC
>-|TRBV10-3|-|TRBJ1-2
CAITKGEYGYTF
TGTGCCATCACTAAGGGGGAATATGGCTACACCTTC
>-|TRBV5-1|-|TRBJ2-1
CASSSLGGGNEQFF
TGCGCCAGCAGCAGCCTGGGGGGAGGAAATGAGCAGTTCTTC
>-|TRBV28|TRBD2|TRBJ2-2
CASSLRERLAGGRTGELFF
TGTGCCAGCAGTTTACGTGAACGACTAGCGGGGGGGCGCACCGGGGAGCTGTTTTTT
>once|TRBV7-3|-|TRBJ1-1
CASAIRGDTEAFF
TGTGCCAGCGCGATTCGCGGGGACACTGAAGCTTTCTTT
>once|TRBV5-1|-|TRBJ1-5
CASSPDSPNQPQHF
TGCGCCAGCAGCCCGGACAGTCCTAATCAGCCCCAGCATTTT
>-|TRBV24-1|-|TRBJ1-2
CATSQGPNYGYTF
TGTGCCACCAGCCAGGGTCCCAACTATGGCTACACCTTC
>-|TRBV9|-|TRBJ1-5
CASSVGPGGNQPQHF
TGTGCCAGCAGCGTGGGGCCGGGGGGCAATCAGCCCCAGCATTTT
>-|TRBV5-1|-|TRBJ2-5
CASSLHRLETQYF
TGCGCCAGCAGCTTGCACAGGCTAGAGACCCAGTACTTC
>-|TRBV5-1|-|TRBJ2-1
CASSLNVAGPYNEQFF
TGCGCCAGCAGCTTAAACGTGGCGGGACCCTACAATGAGCAGTTCTTC
>-|TRBV24-1|-|TRBJ1-1
CATSGGGRAFF
TGTGCCACCAGTGGTGGGGGGAGGGCTTTCTTT
>-|TRBV28|-|TRBJ1-1
CAGRGNTEAFF
TGTGCCGGGCGGGGGAACACTGAAGCTTTCTTT
>once|TRBV6-5|TRBD1|TRBJ2-2
CASSPTGGGTGELFF
TGTGCCAGCAGTCCGACAGGGGGAGGAACCGGGGAGCTGTTTTTT